This TCR beta chain originates from a study of T cells after posttransplantation cyclophosphamide (dated by TCRdb to 2015 to 2016). Study-wide context: T cell repertoire reconstitution was tracked by TRB sequencing after myeloablative bone marrow transplantation in which posttransplantation cyclophosphamide was used as GVHD prophylaxis. Up to 3 additional blood samples from 2 to 5.2 years after transplant were also TRB-sequenced in 3 patients, as was pretransplant blood from 4 patients. Because TRA and TRB clonality correlated tightly in roughly nine samples, later TCR analyses were limited to TRB. Samples from about 32 PTCy-treated patients and approximately 15 related bone marrow donors of those patients were subjected to antigen receptor sequencing. Public TRB sequences were checked against a database of over 3,600 sequences associated with responses to pathogens, tumor antigens, self-antigens and alloantigens. Blood from every one of the roughly 30 PTCy patients who had 1-year posttransplant specimens underwent TRB sequencing. What the study reported, not specific to this receptor: Donor-recipient similarity was low at 1-2 months but increased during the first year, and donor CD8+ memory clones often dominated later blood repertoires. The TRB repertoires of T cells infiltrating skin or the GI tract showed only limited overlap with the TRB repertoires found in blood. Across roughly 49 patients, TRB clonality was highly associated with recipient CMV seropositivity and CMV reactivation, and PTCy diversity was similar to diversity in CNI/methotrexate controls.

The sample's treatment or condition, from its label and the paper: high-dose cyclophosphamide on days +3 and +4 as single-agent GVHD prophylaxis. For conditioning, the PTCy patients got busulfan and fludarabine, then a related or unrelated marrow graft, followed by cyclophosphamide on days +3 and +4. The PTCy-treated patients were drawn from a prospective, multi-institutional clinical trial. Peripheral blood and bone marrow mononuclear cells were isolated by Ficoll-Hypaque density centrifugation and cryopreserved. Sorting of CD4+ and CD8+ T cells, including naive and memory subsets, was performed by FACS on a FACSAria II. According to the germline V gene (reference sequence), CDR1 reads SEHNR and CDR2 reads FQNEAQ. The CDR3 contains 15 residues, cysteine and phenylalanine counted. CDR3 DNA is the only sequence kept; it has 45 bases, read in frame from the first base. V is reduced by 6 bases and J by 5 bases, leaving a spacing of 19 bases between them.

As regards this clone: The clone's antigen remains unknown. No base-level quality is on record; no much larger clone is a single base apart.

Genomic DNA was used for TRB sequencing, which was performed with the immunoSEQ assay at survey resolution or with the hsTCRB kit. The paper's processing steps were these. The immunoSEQ software was used for initial read processing, and the LymphoSeq R package was used for repertoire analyses. Clonality was calculated as 1 minus normalized Shannon entropy, and the Gini coefficient was also calculated for each TRB dataset. Phenotypes of unsorted samples were inferred by mapping TRB sequences from sorted subsets of the recipient or donor onto unsorted samples of the same recipient. The immuneACCESS repertoire file appears here via TCRdb, limited to in-frame rearrangements. These files lack a portion of the clones; in checked studies, under half of the deficit traces to unresolved V genes, and the cause of the others is not known. V and J calls and clone size are those listed in that table; D and trimming were worked out from the DNA. The sample contains some 790 clones, over 45% of them found a single time. The ten largest clonotypes hold 35% to 55% of the sample.

The chain is encoded by TRBV7-9 joined to TRBJ2-5; TRBD2 could be the D gene, as 5 bases match. The starting material was CD8+ T cells sorted from blood, obtained after allogeneic stem cell transplant with posttransplant cyclophosphamide. This TCR derives from a female patient in her sixties who received an allogeneic stem cell transplant from a related donor and was CMV-positive. The graft donor may be the source of some T cells after a transplant. CDR3 protein: CASSESPSRGETQYF. The DNA sequence is TGTGCCAGCAGTGAATCCCCCTCCCGAGGGGAGACCCAGTACTTC.